This passage covers 8 T cell receptor beta chains from one sample sequenced in a study of CD8 T cells in Susac syndrome. It was with random hexamers that roughly 0.45 to 1 ug RNA was reverse transcribed. TCRdb recomputed calls from the immunoSEQ multiplex PCR reads with MiXCR, one row per CDR3 protein. The sample lists tens of thousands of distinct CDR3 sequences, 93% occurring once. The sample consisted of CD8+ T cells from PBMCs. Receptors were obtained from a human donor with Susac syndrome.

This clonotype was found once. J is TRBJ2-3 and V is TRBV4-3; 16 bases agree with TRBD2. This CDR3 is built from 21 residues. V shed 3 bases, J shed 3 bases, and the junction held 15 bases outside the gene matches. Germline lookup yields CDR1 LGHNA and CDR2 YSLEER. DNA for the CDR3: TGCGCCAGCAGCCAGTTACACACCGGGACTAGCGGGGGGGCCGGGACAGATACGCAGTATTTT. The encoded protein is CASSQLHTGTSGGAGTDTQYF.

V is TRBV5-1 and J is TRBJ1-2; D is ambiguous. The V and J ends lost 3 bases and 6 bases respectively, with 12 bases between them. CDR3 length equals 13 residues. CDR1 and CDR2 from the germline V gene are SGHRS and YFSETQ. CDR3 bases: TGCGCCAGCAGCTCTAGGTCCCTCCATGGCTACACCTTC. It codes for CASSSRSLHGYTF.

The V and J genes are TRBV6-5 and TRBJ2-2; 8 bases match TRBD1. CDR1 is MNHEY and CDR2 is SVGAGI in the germline V gene. CDR3 length equals 14 residues. The V segment lost 10 bases and the J segment 1 base; nucleotides outside the gene matches: 5. CDR3: CATLGTGNTGELFF. CDR3 bases: TGTGCCACCCTCGGGACAGGGAACACCGGGGAGCTGTTTTTT.

The chain joins TRBV29-1 to TRBJ2-5; D uncertain. The CDR3 runs to 13 residues. The germline gives CDR1 SQVTM, CDR2 ANQGSEA. The ends were cut back, 0 bases at V and 5 bases at J, with 10 bases in the middle. The CDR3 nucleotides are TGCAGCGTTGAAGAGGGTTTTCTCGAGACCCAGTACTTC. Its protein product is CSVEEGFLETQYF.

The chain links TRBV7-9 to TRBJ1-5, with D possibly being TRBD1 (5 bases). Germline CDR1 and CDR2: SEHNR and FQNEAQ (reference sequence). The CDR3 is 15 residues long. Trimming stripped 5 bases from V and 4 bases from J, with 15 bases between. CDR3 in amino acids: CASSHDGAGNQPQHF. CDR3 sequence (DNA): TGTGCCAGCAGCCACGATGGGGCAGGGAATCAGCCCCAGCATTTT.

The chain carries TRBV29-1 and TRBJ2-7; TRBD2 might be the D (5 bases). Germline V gene lookup returns CDR1 SQVTM and CDR2 ANQGSEA. CDR3 length equals 13 residues. Between the trimmed V and J ends, which lost 8 bases and 4 bases, there was a span of 18 bases. CDR3 bases: TGCAGCTCAATGACCGGGATAGGGTACGAGCAGTACTTC. The encoded protein is CSSMTGIGYEQYF.

The V call is TRBV13, the J call TRBJ1-1, with D uncertain. Germline assignment: CDR1 PRHDT and CDR2 FYEKMQ (reference sequence). The CDR3 runs to 13 residues. The ends were cut back, 8 bases at V and 1 base at J, with 11 bases in the middle. The CDR3 protein is CASRLRGNTEAFF. Here the CDR3 DNA reads TGTGCCAGCCGTCTTCGGGGGAACACTGAAGCTTTCTTT.

The chain carries TRBV5-1 and TRBJ2-3; TRBD1 agrees at 9 bases. This CDR3 is built from 17 residues. V lost 4 bases to trimming and J lost 3 bases; unmatched junction nucleotides: 12. In germline, CDR1 is SGHRS, CDR2 YFSETQ. DNA of the CDR3: TGCGCCAGCAGCCCCGGGACAGGGATTACAGAAACAGATACGCAGTATTTT. Its translation: CASSPGTGITETDTQYF.